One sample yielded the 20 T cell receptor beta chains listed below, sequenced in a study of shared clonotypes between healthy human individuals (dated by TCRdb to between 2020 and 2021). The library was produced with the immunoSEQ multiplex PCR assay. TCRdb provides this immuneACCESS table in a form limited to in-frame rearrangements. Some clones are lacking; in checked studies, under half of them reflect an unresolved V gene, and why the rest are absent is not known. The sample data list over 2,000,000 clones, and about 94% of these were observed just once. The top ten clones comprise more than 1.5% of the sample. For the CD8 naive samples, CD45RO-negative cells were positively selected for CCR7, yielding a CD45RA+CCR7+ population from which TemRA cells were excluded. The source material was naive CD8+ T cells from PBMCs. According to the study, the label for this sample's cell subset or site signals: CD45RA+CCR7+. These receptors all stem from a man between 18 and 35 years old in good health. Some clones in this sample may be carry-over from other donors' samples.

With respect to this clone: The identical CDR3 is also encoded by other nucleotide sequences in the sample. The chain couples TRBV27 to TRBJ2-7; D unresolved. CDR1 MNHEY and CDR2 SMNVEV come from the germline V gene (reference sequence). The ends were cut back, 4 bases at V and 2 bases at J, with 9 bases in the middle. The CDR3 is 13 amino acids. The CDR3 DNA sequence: TGTGCCAGCAGTTATTCAGGCGCCTACGAGCAGTACTTC. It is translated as CASSYSGAYEQYF.

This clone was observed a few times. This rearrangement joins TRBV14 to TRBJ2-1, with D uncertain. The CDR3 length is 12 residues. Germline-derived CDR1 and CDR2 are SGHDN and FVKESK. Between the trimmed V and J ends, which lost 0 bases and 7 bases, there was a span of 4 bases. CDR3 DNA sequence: TGTGCCAGCAGCCAAGATTGGAATGAGCAGTTCTTC. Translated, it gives CASSQDWNEQFF. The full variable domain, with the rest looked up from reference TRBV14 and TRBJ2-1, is EAGVTQFPSHSVIEKGQTVTLRCDPISGHDNLYWYRRVMGKEIKFLLHFVKESKQDESGMPNNRFLAERTGGTYSTLKVQPAELEDSGVYFCASSQDWNEQFFGPGTRLTVL.

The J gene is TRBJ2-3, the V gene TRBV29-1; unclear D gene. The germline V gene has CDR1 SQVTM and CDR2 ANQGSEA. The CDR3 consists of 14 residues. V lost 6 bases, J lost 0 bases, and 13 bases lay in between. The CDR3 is CSVRVGLSTDTQYF. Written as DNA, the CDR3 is TGCAGCGTCCGCGTGGGGTTGAGCACAGATACGCAGTATTTT.

The DNA of the CDR3 is TGTGCCAGCCAACCGGGACAGTTCTACGAGCAGTACTTC. This translates into CASQPGQFYEQYF. The genes are TRBV6-1 and TRBJ2-7; 7 nucleotides match TRBD1. The germline V gene has CDR1 MNHNS and CDR2 SASEGT. The CDR3 has 13 residues. With V trimmed by 8 bases and J by 3 bases, 7 bases remained unmatched.

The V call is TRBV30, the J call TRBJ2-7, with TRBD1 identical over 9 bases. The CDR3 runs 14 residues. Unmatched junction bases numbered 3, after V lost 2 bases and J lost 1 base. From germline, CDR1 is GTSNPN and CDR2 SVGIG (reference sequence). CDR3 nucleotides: TGTGCCTGGAGTCTGGGACAGGGATCCTACGAGCAGTACTTC. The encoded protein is CAWSLGQGSYEQYF.

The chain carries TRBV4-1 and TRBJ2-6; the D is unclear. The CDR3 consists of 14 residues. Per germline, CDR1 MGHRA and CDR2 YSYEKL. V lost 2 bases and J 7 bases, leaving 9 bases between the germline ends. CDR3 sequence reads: CASSQPTGANVLTF. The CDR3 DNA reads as TGCGCCAGCAGCCAACCGACCGGAGCCAACGTCCTGACTTTC.

The CDR3 loop reads CASTENDRTDTQYF. In DNA, the CDR3 is TGTGCCAGCACCGAAAACGACCGCACAGATACGCAGTATTTT. V and J are TRBV7-8 and TRBJ2-3; D not certain. Deletions cut 7 bases from V and 1 base from J, with 12 bases between. CDR3 size: 14 residues. Germline CDR1 and CDR2: SGHVS and FQNEAQ. The full variable domain, with the rest looked up from reference TRBV7-8 and TRBJ2-3, is GAGVSQSPRYKVAKRGQDVALRCDPISGHVSLFWYQQALGQGPEFLTYFQNEAQLDKSGLPSDRFFAERPEGSVSTLKIQRTQQEDSAVYLCASTENDRTDTQYFGPGTRLTVL.

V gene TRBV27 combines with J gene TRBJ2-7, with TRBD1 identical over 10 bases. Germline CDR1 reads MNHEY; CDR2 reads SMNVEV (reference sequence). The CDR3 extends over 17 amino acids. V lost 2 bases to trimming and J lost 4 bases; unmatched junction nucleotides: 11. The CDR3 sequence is CASSLPSTGGKIYEQYF. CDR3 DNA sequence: TGTGCCAGCAGTTTACCCTCGACAGGGGGCAAAATATACGAGCAGTACTTC.

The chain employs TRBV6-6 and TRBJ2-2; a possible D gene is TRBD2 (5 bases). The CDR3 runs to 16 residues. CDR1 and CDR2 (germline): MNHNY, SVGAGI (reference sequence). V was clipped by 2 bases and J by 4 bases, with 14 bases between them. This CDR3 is CASSYTVGVVTGELFF. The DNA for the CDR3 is TGTGCCAGCAGTTACACAGTGGGAGTGGTCACCGGGGAGCTGTTTTTT.

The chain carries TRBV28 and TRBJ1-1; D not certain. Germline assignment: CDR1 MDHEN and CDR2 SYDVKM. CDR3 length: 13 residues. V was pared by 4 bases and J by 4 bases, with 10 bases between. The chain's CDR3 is CASSYSQSTEAFF. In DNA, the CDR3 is TGTGCCAGCAGTTACAGTCAGAGCACTGAAGCTTTCTTT.

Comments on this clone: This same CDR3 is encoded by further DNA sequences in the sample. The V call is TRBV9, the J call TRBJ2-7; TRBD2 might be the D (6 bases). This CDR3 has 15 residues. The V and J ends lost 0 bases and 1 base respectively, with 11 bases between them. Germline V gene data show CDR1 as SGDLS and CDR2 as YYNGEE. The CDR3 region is CASSVDSGDSYEQYF. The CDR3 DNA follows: TGTGCCAGCAGCGTAGATAGCGGCGATTCCTACGAGCAGTACTTC.

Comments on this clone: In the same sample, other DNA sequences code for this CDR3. The CDR3 loop reads CASSLGTSSGNTIYF. In nucleotides, the CDR3 is TGTGCCAGCAGCCTAGGGACAAGCTCTGGAAACACCATATATTTT. The chain recombines TRBV5-8 with TRBJ1-3; D is perhaps TRBD1 (6 bases). Germline V gene sequence: CDR1 SGHTS, CDR2 YDEGEE. The CDR3 has 15 residues. Trimming took off 4 bases at V and 0 bases at J, with 11 bases between the two ends.

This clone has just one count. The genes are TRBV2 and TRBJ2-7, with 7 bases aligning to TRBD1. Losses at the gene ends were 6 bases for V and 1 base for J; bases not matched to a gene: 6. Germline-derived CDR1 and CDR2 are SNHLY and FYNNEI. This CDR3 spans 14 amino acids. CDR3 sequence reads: CASSLDRSSYEQYF. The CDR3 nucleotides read TGTGCCAGCAGCCTGGACAGGTCATCCTACGAGCAGTACTTC.

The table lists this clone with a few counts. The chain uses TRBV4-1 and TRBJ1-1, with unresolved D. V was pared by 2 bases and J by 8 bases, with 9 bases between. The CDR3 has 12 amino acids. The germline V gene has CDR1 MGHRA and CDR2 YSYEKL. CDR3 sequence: CASSQSYSEAFF. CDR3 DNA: TGCGCCAGCAGCCAATCTTACAGCGAAGCTTTCTTT.

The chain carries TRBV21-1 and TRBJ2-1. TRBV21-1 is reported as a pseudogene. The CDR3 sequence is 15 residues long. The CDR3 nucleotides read TGTGCCAGCAGCGCCCCGGGCCCCTCCTACAATGAGCAGTTCTTC. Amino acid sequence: CASSAPGPSYNEQFF.

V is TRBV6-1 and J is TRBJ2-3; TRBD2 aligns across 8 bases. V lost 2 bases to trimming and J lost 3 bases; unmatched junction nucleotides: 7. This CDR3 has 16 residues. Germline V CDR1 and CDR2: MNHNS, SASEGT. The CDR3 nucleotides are TGTGCCAGCAGTGAACGAAGCGGGAGTCAAACAGATACGCAGTATTTT. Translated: CASSERSGSQTDTQYF.

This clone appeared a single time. The CDR3 region has the DNA TGTGCCAGCAGGAGACAGGGCCCGAGCTCTGGGGCCAACGTCCTGACTTTC. Translation gives CASRRQGPSSGANVLTF. The rearrangement joins TRBV27 to TRBJ2-6, with 7 bases matching TRBD1. CDR1 is MNHEY and CDR2 is SMNVEV in the germline V gene (reference sequence). With V trimmed by 6 bases and J by 0 bases, 8 bases remained unmatched. This CDR3 contains 17 residues.

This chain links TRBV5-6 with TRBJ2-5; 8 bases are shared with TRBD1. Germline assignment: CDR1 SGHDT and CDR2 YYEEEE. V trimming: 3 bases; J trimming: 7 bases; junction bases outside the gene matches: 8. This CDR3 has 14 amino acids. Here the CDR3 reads CASSYQGAIRTQYF. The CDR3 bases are TGTGCCAGCAGCTACCAGGGGGCTATTCGGACCCAGTACTTC.

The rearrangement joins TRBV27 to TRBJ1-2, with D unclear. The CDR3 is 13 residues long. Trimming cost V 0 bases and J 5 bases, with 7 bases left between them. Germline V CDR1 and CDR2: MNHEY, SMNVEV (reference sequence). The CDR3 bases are TGTGCCAGCAGTTTATCCAGATATTATGGCTACACCTTC. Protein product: CASSLSRYYGYTF.

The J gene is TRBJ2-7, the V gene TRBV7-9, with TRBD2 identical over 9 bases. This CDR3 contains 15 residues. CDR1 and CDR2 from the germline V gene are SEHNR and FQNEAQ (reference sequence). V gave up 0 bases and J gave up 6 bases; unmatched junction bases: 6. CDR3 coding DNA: TGTGCCAGCAGCTTAGCGCTTAGCGGGAGAAGCGAGCAGTACTTC. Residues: CASSLALSGRSEQYF.